This entry concerns a single TCR beta chain. The antigen remains unidentified. CDR3 size: 15 residues. V dropped 6 bases and J dropped 0; count of bases not matched to a gene: 3. Germline V gives CDR1 MNHNS, CDR2 SASEGT. The sample originates from a study of T-cell reconstitution after alpha-beta-depleted transplantation in children. Notes on the study in general: After transplant, at about two months, alpha-beta T cells were reportedly derived from several hundred expanded graft clones. From newly produced T cells came most of the T-cell counts and diversity one year after transplant.

A TCRbeta library incorporating unique molecular identifiers was prepared. One entry per CDR3 protein, called by TCRdb with MiXCR from the PCR reads. Among around 960,000 distinct CDR3 sequences listed, about 29% were seen once. The sequence was obtained from a boy under two years old who had a stem cell transplant for SCID, so the T cells may come from the graft donor. This chain connects TRBV6-1 to TRBJ2-2; 8 nucleotides line up with TRBD1. Sequenced here: PBMCs, mostly from graft donor cells, sampled 360 days after TCRalphabeta/CD19-depleted stem cell transplant. This CDR3 reads CASRKQGANTGELFF. The DNA of the CDR3 is TGTGCCAGCAGGAAACAGGGGGCGAACACCGGGGAGCTGTTTTTT.